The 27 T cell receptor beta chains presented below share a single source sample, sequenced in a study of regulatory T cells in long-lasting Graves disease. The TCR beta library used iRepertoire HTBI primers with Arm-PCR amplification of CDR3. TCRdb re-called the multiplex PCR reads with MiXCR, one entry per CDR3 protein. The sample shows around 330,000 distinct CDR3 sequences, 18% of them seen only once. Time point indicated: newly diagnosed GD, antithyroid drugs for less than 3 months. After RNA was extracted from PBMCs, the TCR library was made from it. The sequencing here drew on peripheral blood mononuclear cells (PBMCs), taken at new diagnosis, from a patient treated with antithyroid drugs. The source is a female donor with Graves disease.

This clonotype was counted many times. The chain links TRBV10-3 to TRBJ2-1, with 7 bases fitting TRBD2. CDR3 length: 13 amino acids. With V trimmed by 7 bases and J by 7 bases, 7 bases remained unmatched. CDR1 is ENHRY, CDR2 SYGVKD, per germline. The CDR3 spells CAIKGGSGNEQFF. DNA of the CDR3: TGTGCCATCAAGGGCGGGAGTGGTAATGAGCAGTTCTTC.

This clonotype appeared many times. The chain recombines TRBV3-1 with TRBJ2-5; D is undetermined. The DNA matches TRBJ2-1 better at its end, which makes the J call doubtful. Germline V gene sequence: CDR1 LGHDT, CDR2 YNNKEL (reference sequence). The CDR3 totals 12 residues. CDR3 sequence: CASSKKQNEQFF. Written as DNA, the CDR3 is TGTGCCAGCAGTAAAAAGCAGAATGAGCAGTTCTTC.

The CDR3 is CASISNRGNEQFF. The CDR3 bases are TGTGCCAGCATATCCAACCGGGGCAATGAGCAGTTCTTC. The V call is TRBV2, the J call TRBJ2-1; possible D gene TRBD2, 5 bases. Germline V CDR1 and CDR2: SNHLY, FYNNEI. Trimming took 7 bases from V and 6 from J, leaving 13 bases between them. There are 13 residues in the CDR3. Based on the CDR3 plus reference TRBV2 and TRBJ2-1, the full variable domain is EPEVTQTPSHQVTQMGQEVILRCVPISNHLYFYWYRQILGQKVEFLVSFYNNEISEKSEIFDDQFSVERPDGSNFTLKIRSTKLEDSAMYFCASISNRGNEQFFGPGTRLTVL.

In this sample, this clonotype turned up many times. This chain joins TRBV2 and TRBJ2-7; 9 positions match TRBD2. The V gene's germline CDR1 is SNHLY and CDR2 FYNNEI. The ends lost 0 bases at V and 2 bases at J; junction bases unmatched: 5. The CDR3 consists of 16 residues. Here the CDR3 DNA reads TGTGCCAGCAGTGAAGCTGGGGGCGGGAGGGCCTACGAGCAGTACTTC. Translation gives CASSEAGGGRAYEQYF.

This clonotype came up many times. The CDR3 DNA is TGTGCCAGCAGTCCCCCGGGCGGGAGCTCCTACGAGCAGTACTTC. It specifies CASSPPGGSSYEQYF. The chain carries TRBV28 and TRBJ2-7, with 7 positions matching TRBD2. Germline CDR1 is MDHEN and CDR2 is SYDVKM. J gave up 0 bases and V 5 bases, and 7 bases lay outside the gene matches. The length of the CDR3 is 15 residues.

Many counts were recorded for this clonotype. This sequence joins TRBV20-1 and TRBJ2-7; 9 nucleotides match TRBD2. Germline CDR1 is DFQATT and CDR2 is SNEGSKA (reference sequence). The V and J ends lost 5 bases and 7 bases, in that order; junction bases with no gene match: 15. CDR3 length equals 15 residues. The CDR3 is CSAQVAGGPFREQYF. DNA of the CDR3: TGCAGTGCTCAAGTGGCGGGAGGGCCATTCCGTGAGCAGTACTTC.

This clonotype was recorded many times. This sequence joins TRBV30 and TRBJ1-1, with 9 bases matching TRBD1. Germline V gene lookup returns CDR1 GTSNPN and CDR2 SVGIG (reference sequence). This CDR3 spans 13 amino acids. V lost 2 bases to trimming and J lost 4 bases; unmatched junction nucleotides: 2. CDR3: CAWSQQGATEAFF. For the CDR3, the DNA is TGTGCCTGGAGTCAACAGGGGGCCACTGAAGCTTTCTTT.

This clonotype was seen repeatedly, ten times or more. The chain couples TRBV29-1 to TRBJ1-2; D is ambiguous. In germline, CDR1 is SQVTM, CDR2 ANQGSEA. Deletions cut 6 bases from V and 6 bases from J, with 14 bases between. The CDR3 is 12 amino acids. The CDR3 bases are TGCAGCGTGCCACGGGGAATCCATGGCTACACCTTC. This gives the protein CSVPRGIHGYTF.

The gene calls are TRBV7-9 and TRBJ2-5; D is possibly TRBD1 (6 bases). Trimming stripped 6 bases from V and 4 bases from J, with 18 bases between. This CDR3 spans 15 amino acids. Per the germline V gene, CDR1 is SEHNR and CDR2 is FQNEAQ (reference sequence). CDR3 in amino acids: CASSSDRRARETQYF. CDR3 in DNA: TGTGCCAGCAGTTCGGACAGAAGAGCGCGAGAGACCCAGTACTTC. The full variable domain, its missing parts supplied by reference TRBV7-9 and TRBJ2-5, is DTGVSQNPRHKITKRGQNVTFRCDPISEHNRLYWYRQTLGQGPEFLTYFQNEAQLEKSRLLSDRFSAERPKGSFSTLEIQRTEQGDSAMYLCASSSDRRARETQYFGPGTRLLVL.

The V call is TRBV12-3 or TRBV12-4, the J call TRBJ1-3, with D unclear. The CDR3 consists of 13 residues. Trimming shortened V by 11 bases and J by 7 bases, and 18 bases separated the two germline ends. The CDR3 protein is CAGLGGRWNTIYF. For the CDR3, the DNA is TGTGCCGGCCTCGGAGGAAGGTGGAACACCATATATTTT.

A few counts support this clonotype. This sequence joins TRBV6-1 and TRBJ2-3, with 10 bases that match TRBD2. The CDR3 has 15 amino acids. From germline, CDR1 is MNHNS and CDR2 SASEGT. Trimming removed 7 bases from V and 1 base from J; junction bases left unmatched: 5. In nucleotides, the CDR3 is TGTGCCAGCACCCCCGGGACTAGCGGCACAGATACGCAGTATTTT. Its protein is CASTPGTSGTDTQYF.

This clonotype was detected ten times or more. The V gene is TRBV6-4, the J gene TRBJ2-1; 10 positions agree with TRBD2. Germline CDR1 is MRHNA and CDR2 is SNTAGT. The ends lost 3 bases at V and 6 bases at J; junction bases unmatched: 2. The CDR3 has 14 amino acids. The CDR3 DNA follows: TGTGCCAGCAGTGAATCTAGCGGGGGCAATGAGCAGTTCTTC. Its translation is CASSESSGGNEQFF.

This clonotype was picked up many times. This CDR3 reads CSASGTGLGNTIYF. CDR3 DNA: TGCAGTGCTAGCGGGACAGGTCTGGGTAACACCATATATTTT. The chain carries TRBV20-1 and TRBJ1-3, with TRBD1 identical over 8 bases. The germline V gene has CDR1 DFQATT and CDR2 SNEGSKA (reference sequence). V shed 3 bases, J shed 7 bases, and the junction held 8 bases outside the gene matches. The CDR3 extends over 14 amino acids.

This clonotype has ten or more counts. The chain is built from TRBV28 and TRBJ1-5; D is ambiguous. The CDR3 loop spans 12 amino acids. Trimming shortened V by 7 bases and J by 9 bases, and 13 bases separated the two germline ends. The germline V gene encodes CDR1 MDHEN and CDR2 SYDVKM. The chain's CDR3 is CASKQLTMPQHF. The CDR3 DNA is TGTGCCAGCAAACAGCTTACGATGCCCCAGCATTTT.

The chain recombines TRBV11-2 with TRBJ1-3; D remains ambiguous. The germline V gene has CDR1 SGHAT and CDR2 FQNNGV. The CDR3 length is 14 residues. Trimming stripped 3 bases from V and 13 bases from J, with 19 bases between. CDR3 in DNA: TGTGCCAGCAGCTTCGACGGCTCTGGAAACGCGATATATTTT. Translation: CASSFDGSGNAIYF.

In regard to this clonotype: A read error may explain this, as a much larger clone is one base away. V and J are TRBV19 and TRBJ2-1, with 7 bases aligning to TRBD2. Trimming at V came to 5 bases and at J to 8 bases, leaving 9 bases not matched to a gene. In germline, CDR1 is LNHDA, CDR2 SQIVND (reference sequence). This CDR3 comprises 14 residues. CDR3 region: CASSSRGRYDEQFF. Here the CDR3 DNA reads TGTGCCAGTAGTTCGCGGGGGAGATACGATGAGCAGTTCTTC.

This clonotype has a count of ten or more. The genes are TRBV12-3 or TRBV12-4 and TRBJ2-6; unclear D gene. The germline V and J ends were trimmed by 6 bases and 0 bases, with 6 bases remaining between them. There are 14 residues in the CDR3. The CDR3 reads CASRESSGANVLTF. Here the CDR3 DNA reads TGTGCCAGCAGGGAGAGCTCTGGGGCCAACGTCCTGACTTTC.

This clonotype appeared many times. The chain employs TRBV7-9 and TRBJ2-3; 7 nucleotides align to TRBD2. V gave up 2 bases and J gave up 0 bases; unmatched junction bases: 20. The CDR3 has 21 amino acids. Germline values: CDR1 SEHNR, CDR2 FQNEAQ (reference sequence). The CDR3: CASSLNRGFVASGTSTDTQYF. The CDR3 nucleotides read TGTGCCAGCAGCTTAAACCGGGGGTTTGTCGCTAGCGGTACTAGCACAGATACGCAGTATTTT.

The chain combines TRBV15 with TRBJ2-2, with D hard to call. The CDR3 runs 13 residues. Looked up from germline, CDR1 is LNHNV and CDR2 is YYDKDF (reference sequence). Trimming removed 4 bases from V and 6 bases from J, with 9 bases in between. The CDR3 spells CATSTLQPGELFF. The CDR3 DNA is TGTGCCACCAGCACTTTACAACCCGGGGAGCTGTTTTTT. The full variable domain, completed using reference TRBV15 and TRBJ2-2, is DAMVIQNPRYQVTQFGKPVTLSCSQTLNHNVMYWYQQKSSQAPKLLFHYYDKDFNNEADTPDNFQSRRPNTSFCFLDIRSPGLGDTAMYLCATSTLQPGELFFGEGSRLTVL.

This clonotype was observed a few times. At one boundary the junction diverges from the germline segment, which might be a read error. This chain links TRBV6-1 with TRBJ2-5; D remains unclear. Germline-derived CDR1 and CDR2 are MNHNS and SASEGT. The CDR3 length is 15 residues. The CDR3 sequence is CASSRPAGYQETRYF. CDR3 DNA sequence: TGTGCCAGCAGCCGCCCGGCCGGGTACCAAGAGACCCGGTACTTC.

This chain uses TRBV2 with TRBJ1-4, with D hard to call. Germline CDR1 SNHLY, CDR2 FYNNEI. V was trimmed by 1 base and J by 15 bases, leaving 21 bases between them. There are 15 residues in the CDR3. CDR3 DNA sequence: TGTGCCAGCAGTGAAGGGGAGACGGTCCCGAGGAGGATGTTTTTT. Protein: CASSEGETVPRRMFF.

The CDR3 coding sequence is TGTGCCAGTAGTGTAGTACAGGGGCCCCAGCATTTT. This codes for CASSVVQGPQHF. This chain uses TRBV19 with TRBJ1-5; TRBD1 might be the D (6 bases). Between the trimmed V and J ends, which lost 5 bases and 9 bases, there was a span of 11 bases. The CDR3 loop spans 12 amino acids. Germline V gives CDR1 LNHDA, CDR2 SQIVND (reference sequence).

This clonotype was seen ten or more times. The CDR3 is CATSREARANEKLFF. In nucleotides, the CDR3 is TGTGCCACCAGCAGAGAGGCCAGGGCTAATGAAAAACTGTTTTTT. J is TRBJ1-4 and V is TRBV15; the D gene is possibly TRBD1 (5 bases). Germline V CDR1 and CDR2: LNHNV, YYDKDF (reference sequence). Trimming shortened V by 0 bases and J by 3 bases, and 8 bases separated the two germline ends. The CDR3 has 15 residues.

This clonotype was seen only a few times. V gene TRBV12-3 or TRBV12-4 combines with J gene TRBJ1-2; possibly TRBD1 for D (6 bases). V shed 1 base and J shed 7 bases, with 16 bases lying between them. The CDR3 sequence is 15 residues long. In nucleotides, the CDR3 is TGTGCCAGCAGTTTAGGGGGGCTCGGGGCGAGTGGCTACACCTTC. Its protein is CASSLGGLGASGYTF.

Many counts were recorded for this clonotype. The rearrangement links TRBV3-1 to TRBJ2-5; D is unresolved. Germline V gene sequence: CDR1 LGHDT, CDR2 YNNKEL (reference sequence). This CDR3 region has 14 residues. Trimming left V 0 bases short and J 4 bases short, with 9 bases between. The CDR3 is CASSQESVRETQYF. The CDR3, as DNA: TGTGCCAGCAGCCAAGAAAGTGTAAGAGAGACCCAGTACTTC.

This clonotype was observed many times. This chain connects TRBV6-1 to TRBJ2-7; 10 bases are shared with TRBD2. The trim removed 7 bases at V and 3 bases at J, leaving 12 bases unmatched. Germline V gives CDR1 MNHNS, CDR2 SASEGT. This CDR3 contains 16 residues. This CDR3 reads CASTRAAGGHNYEQYF. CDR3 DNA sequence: TGTGCCAGCACCCGGGCAGCGGGAGGGCATAACTACGAGCAGTACTTC.

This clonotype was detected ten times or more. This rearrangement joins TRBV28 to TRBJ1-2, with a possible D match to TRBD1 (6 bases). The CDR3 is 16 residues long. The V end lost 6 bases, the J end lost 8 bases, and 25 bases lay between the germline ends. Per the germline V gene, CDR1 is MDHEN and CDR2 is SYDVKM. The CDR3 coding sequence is TGTGCCAGCAGCCCCCCGGCGAGGCAGGGGACCATGGGCTACACCTTC. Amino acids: CASSPPARQGTMGYTF.